This T cell receptor (beta chain) came from a study of response to subunit inactivated influenza vaccine. Whole-study findings and limits: T cells newly recruited by each seasonal influenza vaccination are few, the authors suggested.

Notes on this clonotype: The antigen remains undetermined.

Trimming pared 4 bases from V and 7 bases from J, leaving 13 bases between. The CDR3 is 12 residues long. Germline values: CDR1 SQVTM, CDR2 ANQGSEA. TCRdb itself ran the RT-PCR reads through MiXCR, one entry per CDR3 protein. Here the sample spans 300,000 to 350,000 distinct CDR3 sequences, roughly 22% being singletons. The TCR sequence derives from a man aged 50 to 69 who received an inactivated influenza vaccine. Sequencing used PBMCs from blood, obtained less than 22 months after vaccination. This rearrangement joins TRBV29-1 to TRBJ1-2; D unclear. This chain's CDR3 is CSVVPSELGYTF. As DNA, the CDR3 is TGCAGCGTTGTCCCCTCCGAGCTTGGCTACACCTTC.